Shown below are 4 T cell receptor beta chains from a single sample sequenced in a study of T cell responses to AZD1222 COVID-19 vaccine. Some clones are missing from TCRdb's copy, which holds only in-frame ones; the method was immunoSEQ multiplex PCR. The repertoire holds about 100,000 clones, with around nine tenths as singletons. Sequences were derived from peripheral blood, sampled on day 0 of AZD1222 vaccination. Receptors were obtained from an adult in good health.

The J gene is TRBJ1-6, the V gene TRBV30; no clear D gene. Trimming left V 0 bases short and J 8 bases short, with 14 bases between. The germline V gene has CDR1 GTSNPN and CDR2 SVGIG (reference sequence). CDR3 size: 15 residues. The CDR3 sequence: CAWSVGQTRDSPLHF. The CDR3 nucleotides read TGTGCCTGGAGTGTAGGGCAGACACGGGATTCACCCCTCCACTTT.

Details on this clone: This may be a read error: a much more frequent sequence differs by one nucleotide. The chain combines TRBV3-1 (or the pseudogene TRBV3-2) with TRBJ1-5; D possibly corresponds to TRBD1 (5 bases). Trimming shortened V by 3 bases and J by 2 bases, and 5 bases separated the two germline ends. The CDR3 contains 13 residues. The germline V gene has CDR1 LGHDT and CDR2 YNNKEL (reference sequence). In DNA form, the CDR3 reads TGTGCCAGCAGCCAGACAGGCAATCAGCCCCAGCATTTT. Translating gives CASSQTGNQPQHF.

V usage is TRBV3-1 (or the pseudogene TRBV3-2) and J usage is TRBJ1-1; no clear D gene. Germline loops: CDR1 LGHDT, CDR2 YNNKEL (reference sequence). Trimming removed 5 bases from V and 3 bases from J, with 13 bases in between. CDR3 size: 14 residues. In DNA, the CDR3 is TGTGCCAGCAGCTATACAGACGGGGACACTGAAGCTTTCTTT. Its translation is CASSYTDGDTEAFF.

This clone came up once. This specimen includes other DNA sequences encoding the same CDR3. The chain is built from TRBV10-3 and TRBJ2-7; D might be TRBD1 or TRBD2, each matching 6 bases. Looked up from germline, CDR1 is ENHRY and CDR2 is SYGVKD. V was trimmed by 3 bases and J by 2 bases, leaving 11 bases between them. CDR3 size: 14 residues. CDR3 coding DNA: TGTGCCATCAGTGAAAACAGGGAGGCCTACGAGCAGTACTTC. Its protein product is CAISENREAYEQYF.